Below, one TCR beta chain is given with its context. This clone was seen a handful of times. Its antigen is currently not known. No base-level quality is on record; no much larger clone is a single base apart. The data were taken from a study of blood T cell repertoires in COVID-19 (dated by TCRdb to the early 2020s). Notes on the research overall: The collaborator samples originated in the United States, Italy and Spain and spanned the acute and convalescent phases of COVID-19. The material from the prospective study consisted of cDNA or gDNA derived from T cells, B-cell-depleted T cells, or PBMCs. Deeply sampled blood TCRbeta repertoires from subjects exposed to, actively infected with, or recovered from COVID-19 were included in the dataset. A freely available public database, intended as a resource for researchers studying the immune response to SARS-CoV-2, is where the repertoires were released. The samples were drawn from two sources: the first 160 participants of the ongoing ImmuneRACE study, and approximately 1,300 subjects contributed by 6 global collaborators. The sample metadata nearly always contained a de-identified subject ID, COVID-19 status, age in years and sex. HLA class I and class II types, where available, came from metadata supplied by the sample provider rather than from assay-based typing.

TCRbeta CDR3 regions were amplified from genomic DNA by means of the immunoSEQ Assay, a bias-controlled multiplex PCR. On the study's bioinformatics: Within the assay, amplification of reference gene primers was used to estimate how many nucleated cells each sample contained. To quantify the absolute abundance of each unique TCRbeta CDR3 rearrangement, sequence reads were collapsed and filtered. For each sample, productive Simpson clonality was calculated as the square root of Simpson's diversity index over productive rearrangements. TCRdb re-hosts the immuneACCESS table, in-frame sequences only. Its copies lack some clones; in the studies checked, an unresolved V gene accounts for under half of them, and the cause for the rest is not known. The V and J calls and clone size are taken from that table; D and trimming were inferred from the DNA. This sample holds roughly 120,000 clones; just over 70% were observed only once. Around 0.9% of the sample belongs to the ten largest clones.

Sequences MNHEY (CDR1) and SVGAGI (CDR2) are obtained from the germline V gene. Taken from cysteine to phenylalanine, the CDR3 has 13 residues. Kept here is only the CDR3 DNA, which spans 39 bases and is read in frame from base 1. V is clipped by 4 bases and J by 10 bases, and the sequence between their germline boundaries is 16 bases long. The collaborating institutions used their own protocols to collect whole blood in K2EDTA tubes. Collaborator samples were shipped for TCRbeta analysis as frozen whole blood, isolated PBMCs, or DNA extracted from either sample type. General conclusions and limits of the study: Clinical and demographic metadata were provided uncurated, with the amount varying by source and participant.

The TCR sequence derives from a human donor with acute or convalescent COVID-19. The donor label of this sample is uncertain. This sequence uses TRBV6-5 and TRBJ1-2; 5 matching bases give a weak D call of TRBD1. Sequenced: peripheral blood. The DNA is TGTGCCAGCAGTTCGACAGCCCGGAACGTCTACACCTTC. It translates to CASSSTARNVYTF.